These 18 T cell receptor beta chains were sequenced from one sample in a study of blood T cell repertoires in COVID-19. Measured with immunoSEQ multiplex PCR; TCRdb has only the in-frame clones, and not every one. The table has fewer than 40,000 clones, 80% seen once. Sequenced sample: peripheral blood. The receptors come from a man of 80 years or more with active or convalescent COVID-19.

The chain combines TRBV7-9 with TRBJ2-3; 7 bases line up with TRBD1. The junction had 8 bases not matched to a gene; V was cut back by 9 bases and J by 2 bases. The CDR3 extends over 14 amino acids. Germline assignment: CDR1 SEHNR and CDR2 FQNEAQ (reference sequence). The DNA for the CDR3 is TGTGCCAGTCTAGGGGGCCGCCCCACAGATACGCAGTATTTT. Translated: CASLGGRPTDTQYF.

This chain connects TRBV6-1 to TRBJ2-7; the D is unclear. Trimming shortened V by 2 bases and J by 6 bases, and 14 bases separated the two germline ends. The germline CDR1 and CDR2 sequences are MNHNS and SASEGT. CDR3 length: 14 amino acids. The CDR3 loop is CASSERMSPSEQYF. Written as DNA, the CDR3 is TGTGCCAGCAGTGAACGTATGTCCCCCTCCGAGCAGTACTTC.

The sample holds one count of this clone. The chain couples TRBV6-5 to TRBJ2-7; a possible D gene is TRBD2 (6 bases). CDR3 size: 14 residues. Germline V gene sequence: CDR1 MNHEY, CDR2 SVGAGI. Trimming shortened V by 6 bases and J by 4 bases, and 16 bases separated the two germline ends. CDR3 sequence reads: CASSRGVGGYEQYF. CDR3 nucleotides: TGTGCCAGCAGCCGAGGGGTGGGGGGATACGAGCAGTACTTC.

The V and J genes are TRBV4-1 and TRBJ2-5; 9 bases are a match to TRBD1. Germline values: CDR1 MGHRA, CDR2 YSYEKL. V trimming: 5 bases; J trimming: 5 bases; junction bases outside the gene matches: 9. The CDR3 consists of 15 residues. DNA for the CDR3: TGCGCCAGCAGCGCGGAACAGGGGGCTTATGAGACCCAGTACTTC. Amino acid sequence: CASSAEQGAYETQYF.

This chain connects TRBV3-1 (or the pseudogene TRBV3-2) to TRBJ2-7; 7 nucleotides agree with TRBD1. Germline CDR1 reads LGHDT; CDR2 reads YNNKEL (reference sequence). The CDR3 sequence is 15 residues long. Trimming took 0 bases from V and 2 from J; bases not matched to a gene: 4. The CDR3 DNA follows: TGTGCCAGCAGCCAAGAGGGCCAGGGGGCCTACGAGCAGTACTTC. Residues: CASSQEGQGAYEQYF.

This clone was counted a single time. This chain connects TRBV6-5 to TRBJ2-7; possibly TRBD2 for D (6 bases). CDR3 length: 15 amino acids. Germline CDR1 is MNHEY and CDR2 is SVGAGI. Trimming left V 2 bases short and J 0 bases short, with 11 bases between. This CDR3 reads CASSYGLANSYEQYF. The CDR3 DNA is TGTGCCAGCAGTTACGGCCTAGCGAACTCCTACGAGCAGTACTTC.

The chain uses TRBV14 and TRBJ1-1; TRBD1 matches at 9 bases. Losses at the gene ends were 4 bases for V and 5 bases for J; bases not matched to a gene: 8. There are 15 residues in the CDR3. Per germline, CDR1 SGHDN and CDR2 FVKESK. CDR3 nucleotide sequence: TGTGCCAGCAGCCCGGGACAGGGAGTGTGGACTGAAGCTTTCTTT. It is translated as CASSPGQGVWTEAFF.

J is TRBJ1-2 and V is TRBV30; no firm D call. V was pared by 0 bases and J by 8 bases, with 7 bases between. The CDR3 extends over 11 amino acids. Germline CDR1 and CDR2: GTSNPN and SVGIG (reference sequence). The CDR3 DNA is TGTGCCTGGAGTGTATCCGGGGGCTACACCTTC. It translates to CAWSVSGGYTF.

The rearrangement joins TRBV18 to TRBJ2-7; perhaps TRBD1 as D (6 bases). This CDR3 is built from 16 residues. The germline V gene has CDR1 KGHSH and CDR2 LQKENI. Trimming left V 3 bases short and J 0 bases short, with 15 bases between. The CDR3 reads CASSPEGQINSYEQYF. The CDR3 DNA is TGTGCCAGCTCACCTGAAGGACAGATAAACTCCTACGAGCAGTACTTC.

V and J are TRBV2 and TRBJ1-3; D remains unclear. V gave up 2 bases and J gave up 0 bases, with 5 bases separating them. Germline V lookup: CDR1 SNHLY, CDR2 FYNNEI. The CDR3 runs 14 residues. The CDR3 coding sequence is TGTGCCAGCAGTGAATCATCCTCTGGAAACACCATATATTTT. It is translated as CASSESSSGNTIYF. Variable domain in full (rest from reference TRBV2 and TRBJ1-3): EPEVTQTPSHQVTQMGQEVILRCVPISNHLYFYWYRQILGQKVEFLVSFYNNEISEKSEIFDDQFSVERPDGSNFTLKIRSTKLEDSAMYFCASSESSSGNTIYFGEGSWLTVV.

The chain has TRBV27 and TRBJ2-7, with D hard to call. This CDR3 is 11 amino acids long. Germline V CDR1 and CDR2: MNHEY, SMNVEV (reference sequence). With 8 bases removed from V and 4 bases from J, the gap between germline ends came to 9 bases. The CDR3 spells CASVTRYEQYF. Written as DNA, the CDR3 is TGTGCCAGCGTTACCCGGTACGAGCAGTACTTC.

The rearrangement joins TRBV19 to TRBJ1-5; the match to TRBD1 covers 11 bases. CDR1 is LNHDA and CDR2 is SQIVND in the germline V gene (reference sequence). The CDR3 consists of 16 residues. Trimming at V came to 7 bases and at J to 7 bases, leaving 12 bases not matched to a gene. CDR3 nucleotides: TGTGCCAGTAAGGACAGGGGGCCTGTCGGGAAGCAGCCCCAGCATTTT. This codes for CASKDRGPVGKQPQHF.

This clone has just a few counts. The gene calls are TRBV24-1 and TRBJ2-7; 8 positions match TRBD1. There are 16 residues in the CDR3. With V trimmed by 2 bases and J by 0 bases, 5 bases remained unmatched. Germline V gene sequence: CDR1 KGHDR, CDR2 SFDVKD. In nucleotides, the CDR3 is TGTGCCACCAGTGATTCCCGACAGGGGTTCTCCTACGAGCAGTACTTC. Its translation: CATSDSRQGFSYEQYF.

The chain recombines TRBV29-1 with TRBJ2-3; TRBD2 agrees at 10 bases. The trim removed 6 bases at V and 0 bases at J, leaving 6 bases unmatched. Germline V gene data show CDR1 as SQVTM and CDR2 as ANQGSEA. The CDR3 covers 15 residues. CDR3 protein: CSVLAGVTSTDTQYF. The DNA of the CDR3 is TGCAGCGTCCTAGCGGGGGTGACAAGCACAGATACGCAGTATTTT.

This chain joins TRBV6-5 and TRBJ2-7; 9 bases match TRBD1. The trim removed 7 bases at V and 6 bases at J, leaving 7 bases unmatched. Germline CDR1 reads MNHEY; CDR2 reads SVGAGI. The CDR3 sequence is 13 residues long. The CDR3 DNA follows: TGTGCCAGCACCAAACAGGGGGCGAGCGAGCAGTACTTC. It encodes CASTKQGASEQYF.

The genes are TRBV4-1 and TRBJ2-1; TRBD2 matches at 12 bases. CDR1 is MGHRA and CDR2 is YSYEKL in the germline V gene. This CDR3 has 14 amino acids. The trim removed 4 bases at V and 8 bases at J, leaving 3 bases unmatched. The CDR3 protein is CASSPSGGADEQFF. Here the CDR3 DNA reads TGCGCCAGCAGCCCTAGCGGGGGGGCCGATGAGCAGTTCTTC.

This chain connects TRBV6-5 to TRBJ2-5; D not resolved. The CDR3 covers 14 residues. Looked up from germline, CDR1 is MNHEY and CDR2 is SVGAGI. The V end was cut by 7 bases, the J end by 4 bases, with 16 bases between. The CDR3 loop is CASTVASLGETQYF. The DNA of the CDR3 is TGTGCCAGCACGGTGGCTAGTCTGGGAGAGACCCAGTACTTC.

The V gene is TRBV4-1, the J gene TRBJ2-2; D is uncertain. The CDR3 contains 16 residues. The germline gives CDR1 MGHRA, CDR2 YSYEKL. V lost 1 base and J 6 bases, leaving 15 bases between the germline ends. In DNA form, the CDR3 reads TGCGCCAGCAGCCAAGCCAACCTAGTCGCCGCCGGGGAGCTGTTTTTT. Translating it yields CASSQANLVAAGELFF.